The sequence of this TCR beta chain was determined in a study of metastatic and nonmetastatic thyroid tumors. Study-wide context: Malignant and benign thyroid patients had repertoires compared in peripheral blood and tumor or nodule tissue. Whole-study findings and limits: A significant increase in TCR beta diversity was reportedly seen in malignant thyroid tumors relative to benign nodules, in blood and tumor.

This clone was counted only a few times. Its antigen is as yet unknown. Patients had received no treatment of any kind before thyroid surgery. Germline trimming cut 4 bases from V and 5 bases from J; bases unmatched to any gene: 3. The CDR3 loop spans 14 amino acids. Germline V CDR1 and CDR2: ENHRY, SYGVKD. Original handling: The distant-metastasis classifier for papillary thyroid cancer was built from CDR3 differences across clinicopathological groups. TCRdb reanalyzed the PCR reads via MiXCR. V and J calls and clone size were set by TCRdb, not the authors. The data show roughly 11,000 clones, with more than 25% seen just once and 20% to 25% held by the top ten.

The receptor's source is a male donor with papillary thyroid cancer or a benign thyroid nodule (not recorded which). Some clones in this sample may be carry-over from other donors' samples. V usage is TRBV10-3 and J usage is TRBJ2-1, with 9 nucleotides matching TRBD2. Sequencing used adjacent normal tissue. CDR3 sequence reads: CAISASGDNNEQFF. The DNA for the CDR3 is TGTGCCATCAGTGCTAGCGGGGATAACAATGAGCAGTTCTTC.